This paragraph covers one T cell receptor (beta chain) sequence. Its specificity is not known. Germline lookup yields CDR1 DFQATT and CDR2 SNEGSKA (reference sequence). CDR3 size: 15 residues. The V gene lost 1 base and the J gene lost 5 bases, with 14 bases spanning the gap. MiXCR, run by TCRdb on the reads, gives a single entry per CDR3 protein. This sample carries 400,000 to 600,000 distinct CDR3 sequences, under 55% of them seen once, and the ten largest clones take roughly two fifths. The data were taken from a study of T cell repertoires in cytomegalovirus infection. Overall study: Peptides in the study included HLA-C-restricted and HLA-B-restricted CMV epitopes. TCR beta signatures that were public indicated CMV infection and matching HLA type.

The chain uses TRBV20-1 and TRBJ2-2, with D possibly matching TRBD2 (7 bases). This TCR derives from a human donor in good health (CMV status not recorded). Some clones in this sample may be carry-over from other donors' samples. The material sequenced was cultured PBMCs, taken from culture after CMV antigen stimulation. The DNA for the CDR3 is TGCAGTGCTAGAGTACCGGGGGGCCAGACCGGGGAGCTGTTTTTT. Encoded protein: CSARVPGGQTGELFF.